Listed below are T cell receptor beta chains from one sample, sequenced in a study of OX40 agonist ivuxolimab in advanced cancers. Data came from immunoSEQ multiplex PCR; TCRdb stores just in-frame clones and leaves some out. This sample has tens of thousands of clones, with 70% to 90% found just once. The sequencing here drew on CD4+ or CD8+ T cells sorted from blood, taken in a trial of the OX40 agonist ivuxolimab. These receptors were obtained from an adult with an advanced solid tumor such as melanoma, head and neck, liver or kidney cancer. Each CDR3 is given with its conserved first and last residue. The D gene is left open where the match is weak. A row's size may be missing; if present it is once, few, many or a size class.

J: TRBJ1-2
V: TRBV6-5
D: TRBD1
size: .
CDR3: CASSYRAGGSYGYTF
DNA: TGTGCCAGCAGTTACAGGGCAGGGGGCTCTTATGGCTACACCTTC

J: TRBJ1-1
V: TRBV19
D: TRBD1
size: .
CDR3: CASRKSGTASTEAFF
DNA: TGTGCCAGTAGGAAGTCCGGGACAGCGAGCACTGAAGCTTTCTTT

J: TRBJ2-4
V: TRBV5-5
D: TRBD2
size: .
CDR3: CASTWGIAGGPKNIQYF
DNA: TGTGCCAGCACCTGGGGCATAGCGGGGGGCCCAAAAAACATTCAGTACTTC

J: TRBJ2-5
V: TRBV7-2
D: .
size: few
CDR3: CASSPRLVALPLQETQYF
DNA: TGTGCCAGCAGCCCGAGACTAGTGGCCCTTCCCTTACAAGAGACCCAGTACTTC

J: TRBJ1-5
V: TRBV6-6
D: .
size: .
CDR3: CATKPRADSNQPQHF
DNA: TGTGCCACCAAGCCGAGGGCGGATAGCAATCAGCCCCAGCATTTT

J: TRBJ1-2
V: TRBV5-6
D: .
size: .
CDR3: CASSLWGLSSGYTF
DNA: TGTGCCAGTAGCTTGTGGGGGCTTTCTAGTGGCTACACCTTC

J: TRBJ2-7
V: TRBV19
D: .
size: .
CDR3: CASSIQGGSPYEQYF
DNA: TGTGCCAGTAGTATACAGGGGGGGTCCCCCTACGAGCAGTACTTC

J: TRBJ1-5
V: TRBV27
D: .
size: .
CDR3: CASSLGIYQPQHF
DNA: TGTGCCAGCAGTTTAGGGATTTATCAGCCCCAGCATTTT

J: TRBJ2-1
V: TRBV2
D: TRBD2
size: once
CDR3: CASSGGGGNEQFF
DNA: TGTGCCAGCAGTGGCGGGGGGGGCAATGAGCAGTTCTTC

J: TRBJ1-1
V: TRBV6-5
D: .
size: .
CDR3: CASREEGIEAFF
DNA: TGTGCCAGCAGAGAGGAGGGCATTGAAGCTTTCTTT

J: TRBJ2-3
V: TRBV19
D: TRBD2
size: .
CDR3: CASSITSGAPDTQYF
DNA: TGTGCCAGTAGTATAACTAGCGGGGCCCCAGATACGCAGTATTTT

J: TRBJ2-3
V: TRBV5-1
D: TRBD2
size: once
CDR3: CACREAVTDTQYF
DNA: TGCGCCTGTCGGGAGGCAGTCACAGATACGCAGTATTTT

J: TRBJ1-3
V: TRBV6-6
D: .
size: few
CDR3: CASSPQMSPSGNTIYF
DNA: TGTGCCAGCTCCCCCCAGATGTCACCCTCTGGAAACACCATATATTTT

J: TRBJ1-4
V: TRBV13
D: .
size: .
CDR3: CASSPFITGTEKLFF
DNA: TGTGCCAGCAGCCCTTTTATTACAGGGACCGAAAAACTGTTTTTT

J: TRBJ2-7
V: TRBV23-1
D: .
size: .
CDR3: CASSWDHRSYEQYF
DNA: TGCGCCAGCAGTTGGGACCATCGCTCCTACGAGCAGTACTTC

J: TRBJ2-7
V: TRBV27
D: TRBD1
size: once
CDR3: CASSYGARDRGSYEQYF
DNA: TGTGCCAGCAGTTATGGAGCCCGGGACAGGGGAAGCTACGAGCAGTACTTC

J: TRBJ1-2
V: TRBV5-1
D: TRBD1
size: .
CDR3: CASSSPRTGVGANYGYTF
DNA: TGCGCCAGCAGCTCGCCAAGGACAGGGGTTGGAGCTAACTATGGCTACACCTTC

J: TRBJ2-5
V: TRBV7-6
D: TRBD2
size: .
CDR3: CASSTRDYTKETQYF
DNA: TGTGCCAGCAGCACCAGGGACTATACTAAAGAGACCCAGTACTTC

J: TRBJ2-3
V: TRBV29-1
D: TRBD1
size: .
CDR3: CSVLTQGDTQYF
DNA: TGCAGCGTTTTGACACAGGGGGATACGCAGTATTTT

J: TRBJ2-3
V: TRBV9
D: .
size: .
CDR3: CASSVGVRTDTQYF
DNA: TGTGCCAGCAGCGTAGGCGTTCGAACAGATACGCAGTATTTT

J: TRBJ2-1
V: TRBV9
D: .
size: .
CDR3: CASSVGTSSYNEQFF
DNA: TGTGCCAGCAGCGTAGGGACGAGCTCCTACAATGAGCAGTTCTTC

J: TRBJ1-3
V: TRBV7-6
D: .
size: .
CDR3: CASSLGAAGNTIYF
DNA: TGTGCCAGCAGCTTAGGGGCCGCTGGAAACACCATATATTTT

J: TRBJ2-1
V: TRBV14
D: .
size: .
CDR3: CASSPVGYEQFF
DNA: TGTGCCAGCAGTCCCGTGGGCTATGAGCAGTTCTTC

J: TRBJ1-4
V: TRBV7-9
D: TRBD1
size: .
CDR3: CASSLDRGNEKLFF
DNA: TGTGCCAGCAGCCTGGACAGGGGGAACGAAAAACTGTTTTTT

J: TRBJ1-1
V: TRBV11-3
D: .
size: .
CDR3: CASSLGLTEAFF
DNA: TGTGCCAGCAGCTTAGGACTCACTGAAGCTTTCTTT

J: TRBJ1-6
V: TRBV19
D: TRBD1
size: .
CDR3: CASSIAGTVNSPLHF
DNA: TGTGCCAGTAGTATCGCGGGGACAGTGAATTCACCCCTCCACTTT

J: TRBJ1-2
V: TRBV29-1
D: TRBD1
size: .
CDR3: CSVERGTGGGNGYTF
DNA: TGCAGCGTTGAAAGGGGGACAGGGGGAGGAAATGGCTACACCTTC

J: TRBJ1-1
V: TRBV15
D: .
size: medium-sized
CDR3: CATSGEPGTYDTEAFF
DNA: TGTGCCACCAGCGGGGAACCCGGGACCTATGACACTGAAGCTTTCTTT

J: TRBJ1-3
V: TRBV21-1
D: .
size: .
CDR3: CASSKYVGNTIYF
DNA: TGTGCCAGCAGCAAATACGTCGGAAACACCATATATTTT

J: TRBJ2-5
V: TRBV7-6
D: .
size: .
CDR3: CASSLPNLGQETQYF
DNA: TGTGCCAGCAGCTTACCCAATTTGGGCCAAGAGACCCAGTACTTC

J: TRBJ1-1
V: TRBV9
D: .
size: .
CDR3: CASSVDGGNTEAFF
DNA: TGTGCCAGCAGCGTAGACGGGGGGAACACTGAAGCTTTCTTT

J: TRBJ2-2
V: TRBV10-3
D: .
size: .
CDR3: CAISLGQNTGELFF
DNA: TGTGCCATCAGCTTGGGACAGAACACCGGGGAGCTGTTTTTT

J: TRBJ1-2
V: TRBV6-6
D: .
size: once
CDR3: CASSYGSFYGYTF
DNA: TGTGCCAGCAGTTACGGCAGCTTCTATGGCTACACCTTC

J: TRBJ1-1
V: TRBV6-6
D: .
size: once
CDR3: CASSWSGAEAFF
DNA: TGTGCCAGCAGTTGGTCGGGGGCTGAAGCTTTCTTT

J: TRBJ2-3
V: TRBV12-5
D: .
size: few
CDR3: CASGLVPDTQYF
DNA: TGTGCTAGTGGTTTGGTCCCAGATACGCAGTATTTT

J: TRBJ2-7
V: TRBV10-3
D: .
size: .
CDR3: CAISASELGEQYF
DNA: TGTGCCATCAGCGCTAGCGAGTTGGGGGAGCAGTACTTC

J: TRBJ2-3
V: TRBV2
D: TRBD2
size: .
CDR3: CASSGLASTDTQYF
DNA: TGTGCCAGCAGTGGACTAGCAAGCACAGATACGCAGTATTTT

J: TRBJ2-1
V: TRBV6-5
D: TRBD1
size: .
CDR3: CASSYSTGHNEQFF
DNA: TGTGCCAGCAGTTACTCGACAGGGCACAATGAGCAGTTCTTC

J: TRBJ2-3
V: TRBV7-2
D: .
size: .
CDR3: CASSPEGSDTDTQYF
DNA: TGTGCCAGCAGCCCAGAGGGGAGCGACACAGATACGCAGTATTTT

J: TRBJ2-3
V: TRBV9
D: TRBD2
size: .
CDR3: CASSVAPPSGGMADTQYF
DNA: TGTGCCAGCAGCGTAGCTCCCCCTAGCGGGGGGATGGCAGATACGCAGTATTTT

J: TRBJ2-7
V: TRBV5-1
D: TRBD1
size: .
CDR3: CASSAGGVYEQYF
DNA: TGCGCCAGCAGCGCAGGGGGCGTTTACGAGCAGTACTTC

J: TRBJ1-1
V: TRBV5-1
D: .
size: .
CDR3: CASSLAGLEAFF
DNA: TGCGCCAGCAGCTTGGCCGGGCTTGAAGCTTTCTTT

J: TRBJ1-1
V: TRBV9
D: TRBD1
size: .
CDR3: CASSPGTGVYTEAFF
DNA: TGTGCCAGCAGCCCAGGGACAGGGGTTTACACTGAAGCTTTCTTT

J: TRBJ2-7
V: TRBV2
D: .
size: .
CDR3: CASTDSYEQYF
DNA: TGTGCCAGCACAGACAGCTACGAGCAGTACTTC

J: TRBJ2-7
V: TRBV7-9
D: .
size: .
CDR3: CASSLVRGGDGYYEQYF
DNA: TGTGCCAGCAGCTTAGTTAGGGGGGGGGACGGATACTACGAGCAGTACTTC

J: TRBJ2-1
V: TRBV7-9
D: TRBD2
size: .
CDR3: CASSPTLAGVGEQFF
DNA: TGTGCCAGCAGCCCCACTCTAGCGGGAGTGGGCGAGCAGTTCTTC

J: TRBJ2-3
V: TRBV12-5
D: .
size: once
CDR3: CASATWGGTSTDTQYF
DNA: TGTGCTAGTGCCACGTGGGGGGGCACTAGCACAGATACGCAGTATTTT

J: TRBJ1-4
V: TRBV7-9
D: .
size: .
CDR3: CASSPRGANEKLFF
DNA: TGTGCCAGCAGCCCCCGAGGTGCTAATGAAAAACTGTTTTTT

J: TRBJ1-4
V: TRBV18
D: .
size: .
CDR3: CASSPRGIGEKLFF
DNA: TGTGCCAGCTCACCACGAGGAATAGGGGAAAAACTGTTTTTT

J: TRBJ2-5
V: TRBV9
D: TRBD1
size: .
CDR3: CASNSRGRETQYF
DNA: TGTGCCAGCAACAGCAGGGGGCGAGAGACCCAGTACTTC

J: TRBJ2-5
V: TRBV28
D: TRBD2
size: few
CDR3: CASRTGTSGQETQYF
DNA: TGTGCCAGCAGGACCGGGACTAGCGGGCAAGAGACCCAGTACTTC

J: TRBJ2-7
V: TRBV18
D: .
size: .
CDR3: CASSGGPTEQYF
DNA: TGTGCCAGCTCCGGCGGTCCCACCGAGCAGTACTTC

J: TRBJ1-5
V: TRBV10-3
D: .
size: .
CDR3: CAISEGGAIDGNQPQHF
DNA: TGTGCCATCAGTGAAGGGGGGGCCATAGATGGCAATCAGCCCCAGCATTTT

J: TRBJ1-5
V: TRBV6-1
D: .
size: .
CDR3: CASRLTGSNQPQHF
DNA: TGTGCCAGCAGGCTTACAGGGAGCAATCAGCCCCAGCATTTT

J: TRBJ2-3
V: TRBV15
D: TRBD1
size: .
CDR3: CATSRGSRGRVADTQYF
DNA: TGTGCCACCAGCAGAGGGAGCAGGGGGCGAGTGGCAGATACGCAGTATTTT

J: TRBJ2-7
V: TRBV11-1
D: TRBD2
size: .
CDR3: CASSDTSGGNYEQYF
DNA: TGTGCCAGCAGCGATACTAGCGGGGGGAACTACGAGCAGTACTTC

J: TRBJ1-2
V: TRBV7-2
D: .
size: .
CDR3: CASSPRTPANYGYTF
DNA: TGTGCCAGCAGCCCTCGAACACCGGCTAACTATGGCTACACCTTC

J: TRBJ2-1
V: TRBV4-1
D: .
size: .
CDR3: CASSQEGPRDEQFF
DNA: TGCGCCAGCAGCCAGGAGGGCCCTAGGGATGAGCAGTTCTTC

J: TRBJ1-2
V: TRBV7-9
D: .
size: few
CDR3: CASSPPDGGYTF
DNA: TGTGCCAGCAGTCCCCCTGACGGTGGCTACACCTTC

J: TRBJ2-1
V: TRBV9
D: TRBD2
size: .
CDR3: CASSVRGGDNEQFF
DNA: TGTGCCAGCAGCGTAAGGGGAGGGGACAATGAGCAGTTCTTC